Listed here are 4 T cell receptor beta chains from one sample, sequenced in a study of T cells in women clearing cervical HPV infection. Sequenced by immunoSEQ multiplex PCR; TCRdb stores in-frame clones only, minus some. In total, the table holds roughly 29,000 clones. The source material was blood buffy coat. These receptors were taken from a woman aged 18 to 75 with a cervical HPV16 infection that either progressed to CIN3+ or cleared (not recorded which).

As for this clone: The CDR3 goes on 3 residues after the read ends, and that part is filled in from the germline J gene. V gene TRBV5-8 combines with J gene TRBJ2-1; TRBD2 agrees at 8 bases. CDR3 length: 15 amino acids. From germline, CDR1 is SGHTS and CDR2 YDEGEE. Trimming cost V 4 bases and J 5 bases; bases outside gene matches: 8. Partial CDR3 DNA: TGTGCCAGCAGCAACGCGGGGGGCGGTCACAATGAG. It specifies CASSNAGGGHNE. The whole CDR3 reads CASSNAGGGHNEQFF.

According to its frequency, this clone is medium-sized. Read coverage stops 3 residues before the CDR3 terminus; the germline J gene supplies the remainder. This sequence joins TRBV2 and TRBJ2-5; D not certain. V lost 5 bases and J lost 5, with 9 bases in between. Germline CDR1 and CDR2: SNHLY and FYNNEI. The CDR3 extends over 12 amino acids. CDR3 DNA, as far as it was read: TGTGCCAGCAGTCTAAGTACCGAGACC. This gives the protein CASSLSTET. From start to end, the CDR3 is CASSLSTETQYF.

As for this clone: Read sequence stops 3 residues before the CDR3 end, and the germline J gene provides the missing end. This chain uses TRBV20-1 with TRBJ2-7; the D gene is possibly TRBD1 (5 bases). This CDR3 contains 15 residues. Trimming took 1 base from V and 0 from J, leaving 13 bases between them. In germline, CDR1 is DFQATT, CDR2 SNEGSKA (reference sequence). The part of the CDR3 DNA that was read is TGCAGTGCTAGAGGCAGGGTCCACGGCTCCTACGAG. The encoded protein is CSARGRVHGSYE. The CDR3 in full is CSARGRVHGSYEQYF.

As for this clone: The read ends 3 residues early relative to the CDR3; the germline J gene fills the gap. The chain links TRBV4-2 to TRBJ2-6, with D unresolved. Deletions cut 0 bases from V and 0 bases from J, with 9 bases between. This CDR3 contains 17 residues. Germline loops: CDR1 LGHNA, CDR2 YNFKEQ. The CDR3 region is CASSQETGISGANVLTF. Partial CDR3 DNA: TGTGCCAGCAGCCAAGAAACGGGTATCTCTGGGGCCAACGTC.